These T cell receptor beta chains were read from a single sample in a study of blood T cell repertoires in COVID-19. Clones were sequenced by immunoSEQ multiplex PCR, and TCRdb holds only the in-frame ones, with some missing. The table shows approximately 150,000 clones, with 90% to 95% occurring only once. The sample taken for sequencing was peripheral blood. These receptors were taken from a woman between 55 and 75 years old with COVID-19, enrolled during active disease. Both conserved end residues are part of each CDR3. A D gene is named only where the DNA matches it firmly. Not all rows give a size; the values are once, few, many and, for expanded clones, a class.

V gene	J gene	clone size	D gene	CDR3 length	CDR3 DNA	CDR3 protein
TRBV25-1	TRBJ2-6	.	.	14	TGTGCCAGCAGTGAATTTATTGGGGCCAACGTCCTGACTTTC	CASSEFIGANVLTF
TRBV7-9	TRBJ2-1	.	TRBD2	13	TGTGCCAGCAGCAGACTAGCGGGGAATGAGCAGTTCTTC	CASSRLAGNEQFF
TRBV19	TRBJ2-1	.	TRBD2	16	TGTGCCAGTAACAACCCGGGGGGGTACTCCTACAATGAGCAGTTCTTC	CASNNPGGYSYNEQFF
TRBV4-3	TRBJ2-1	.	TRBD1	15	TGCGCCAGCAGCCAACCGGGGACAGCCTACAATGAGCAGTTCTTC	CASSQPGTAYNEQFF
TRBV18	TRBJ1-1	.	.	13	TGTGCCAGCTCACCGGGGGGAGACACTGAAGCTTTCTTT	CASSPGGDTEAFF
TRBV5-1	TRBJ2-2	.	TRBD2	19	TGCGCCAGCAGCTTGGCGGTACATCTAGCGGGGGAGTTTACCGGGGAGCTGTTTTTT	CASSLAVHLAGEFTGELFF
TRBV19	TRBJ1-5	few	.	18	TGTGCCAGTAGTATAGGTAGGCAGGTAGGGGGTATCAATCAGCCCCAGCATTTT	CASSIGRQVGGINQPQHF
TRBV7-3	TRBJ2-6	.	.	21	TGTGCCAGCAGCCAACCGATCTCCGCGGGCCGACCCCGCTCTGGGGCCAACGTCCTGACTTTC	CASSQPISAGRPRSGANVLTF
TRBV20-1	TRBJ2-7	.	.	11	TGCAGTGCTAGTCGGGGATACGAGCAGTACTTC	CSASRGYEQYF
TRBV19	TRBJ2-7	once	TRBD1	14	TGTGCCAGTAGTATCCGGGACAGACCTTACGAGCAGTACTTC	CASSIRDRPYEQYF
TRBV9	TRBJ1-6	once	TRBD1	14	TGTGCCAGCAGCGTGGGACAGACTCATTCACCCCTCCACTTT	CASSVGQTHSPLHF
TRBV7-2	TRBJ1-5	.	.	15	TGTGCCAGCAGCTTAGGAGGGAACGGTAATCAGCCCCAGCATTTT	CASSLGGNGNQPQHF
TRBV3-1/TRBV3-2	TRBJ2-2	once	TRBD1	15	TGTGCCAGCAGCCTCCGGGACAGGGGCACCGGGGAGCTGTTTTTT	CASSLRDRGTGELFF
TRBV25-1	TRBJ1-5	.	.	13	TGTGCCAGCAGTGACGGGAGCAATCAGCCCCAGCATTTT	CASSDGSNQPQHF
TRBV5-6	TRBJ1-1	.	TRBD1	14	TGTGCCAGCAGCCCGGACAGGGTCCTAGGGAAAGCTTTCTTT	CASSPDRVLGKAFF
TRBV2	TRBJ1-5	once	.	16	TGTGCCAGCAGGCCCCTACAGGGACCGAGCAATCAGCCCCAGCATTTT	CASRPLQGPSNQPQHF
TRBV4-3	TRBJ1-3	once	TRBD1	17	TGCGCCAGCAGCCAGAGATTTGGACAGGGCTCTGGAAACACCATATATTTT	CASSQRFGQGSGNTIYF
TRBV6-4	TRBJ2-3	.	TRBD2	14	TGTGCCAGCAGTCCTAGCGGGGGCACAGATACGCAGTATTTT	CASSPSGGTDTQYF
TRBV30	TRBJ1-1	.	.	13	TGTGCCTGGAGTGTACTTGCCGAAACTGAAGCTTTCTTT	CAWSVLAETEAFF
TRBV7-2	TRBJ1-2	.	TRBD1	15	TGTGCCAGCAGCCCTGGGACAGGTAGAACCTATGGCTACACCTTC	CASSPGTGRTYGYTF
TRBV20-1	TRBJ1-5	.	.	12	TGCAGTGCTAGTCAGGAGGGTCAGCCCCAGCATTTT	CSASQEGQPQHF
TRBV6-6	TRBJ1-5	once	TRBD1	14	TGTGCCAGCACCGACAGGGTTAGCAATCAGCCCCAGCATTTT	CASTDRVSNQPQHF
TRBV6-5	TRBJ1-2	.	.	14	TGTGCCAGCAGTTACTCGGGCACACCCTATGGCTACACCTTC	CASSYSGTPYGYTF
TRBV27	TRBJ2-7	.	TRBD1	16	TGTGCCAGCCGTACAACTCCCGGGACAGCCGACTACGAGCAGTACTTC	CASRTTPGTADYEQYF
TRBV27	TRBJ2-7	.	.	14	TGTGCCAGCAGTCCCCTAGTTGCGGACGGGGGGCAGTACTTC	CASSPLVADGGQYF
TRBV5-6	TRBJ1-2	once	.	14	TGTGCCAGCAGCTTGGACAGGGTAGACTATGGCTACACCTTC	CASSLDRVDYGYTF
TRBV18	TRBJ1-1	.	.	16	TGTGCCAGCTCACCATACCGTGAGACAGCAAACACTGAAGCTTTCTTT	CASSPYRETANTEAFF
TRBV19	TRBJ2-1	.	TRBD2	14	TGTGCCAGTCGTCGGGGACTAGCTGGCGTTGAGCAGTTCTTC	CASRRGLAGVEQFF
TRBV6-5	TRBJ2-1	.	TRBD1	15	TGTGCCAGCAGTTACGAGGGGAGACAGGGAAGTGAGCAGTTCTTC	CASSYEGRQGSEQFF
TRBV7-2	TRBJ1-2	.	.	12	TGTGCCAGCAGCTCTATTTATGATGGCTACACCTTC	CASSSIYDGYTF
TRBV3-1/TRBV3-2	TRBJ1-5	.	TRBD1	16	TGTGCCAGCAGCCAAGATTCCCCGGACAGGACTCAGCCCCAGCATTTT	CASSQDSPDRTQPQHF
TRBV19	TRBJ1-6	.	.	16	TGTGCCAGTAGTATATTCGGGACAACTAAAAATTCACCCCTCCACTTT	CASSIFGTTKNSPLHF
TRBV3-1/TRBV3-2	TRBJ2-7	.	TRBD2	15	TGTGCCAGCAGCCAAGGGCCGGGACTAGCGGGGGAGCAGTACTTC	CASSQGPGLAGEQYF
TRBV18	TRBJ2-2	.	TRBD1	16	TGTGCCAGCTCGGTTCGGACAGGGCCCAACACCGGGGAGCTGTTTTTT	CASSVRTGPNTGELFF
TRBV5-4	TRBJ2-5	.	TRBD1	20	TGTGCCAGCAGCCCCCGACAGGGGGGCGCCGGAGTGCCTGAGTTGGAGACCCAGTACTTC	CASSPRQGGAGVPELETQYF
TRBV7-2	TRBJ1-4	once	.	13	TGTGCCAGCAGCTTCAGGGTTGGTGAAAAACTGTTTTTT	CASSFRVGEKLFF
TRBV5-5	TRBJ2-1	.	TRBD2	16	TGTGCCAGCAGCTTGGCGGGGGGGCGACTGAACAATGAGCAGTTCTTC	CASSLAGGRLNNEQFF
TRBV10-3	TRBJ1-2	.	.	12	TGTGCCATCAGCCCTCAGGGTAAAGGCTACACCTTC	CAISPQGKGYTF
TRBV3-1/TRBV3-2	TRBJ2-5	.	TRBD1	14	TGTGCCAGCAGCCAGAGGACAGGTTTGGAGACCCAGTACTTC	CASSQRTGLETQYF
TRBV2	TRBJ1-1	.	.	14	TGTGCCAGCAGTGTCTTCCGGGGGGAGACTGAAGCTTTCTTT	CASSVFRGETEAFF
TRBV6-5	TRBJ1-4	.	TRBD1	14	TGTGCCAGCAGGGTTACAGGGGCTAATGAAAAACTGTTTTTT	CASRVTGANEKLFF